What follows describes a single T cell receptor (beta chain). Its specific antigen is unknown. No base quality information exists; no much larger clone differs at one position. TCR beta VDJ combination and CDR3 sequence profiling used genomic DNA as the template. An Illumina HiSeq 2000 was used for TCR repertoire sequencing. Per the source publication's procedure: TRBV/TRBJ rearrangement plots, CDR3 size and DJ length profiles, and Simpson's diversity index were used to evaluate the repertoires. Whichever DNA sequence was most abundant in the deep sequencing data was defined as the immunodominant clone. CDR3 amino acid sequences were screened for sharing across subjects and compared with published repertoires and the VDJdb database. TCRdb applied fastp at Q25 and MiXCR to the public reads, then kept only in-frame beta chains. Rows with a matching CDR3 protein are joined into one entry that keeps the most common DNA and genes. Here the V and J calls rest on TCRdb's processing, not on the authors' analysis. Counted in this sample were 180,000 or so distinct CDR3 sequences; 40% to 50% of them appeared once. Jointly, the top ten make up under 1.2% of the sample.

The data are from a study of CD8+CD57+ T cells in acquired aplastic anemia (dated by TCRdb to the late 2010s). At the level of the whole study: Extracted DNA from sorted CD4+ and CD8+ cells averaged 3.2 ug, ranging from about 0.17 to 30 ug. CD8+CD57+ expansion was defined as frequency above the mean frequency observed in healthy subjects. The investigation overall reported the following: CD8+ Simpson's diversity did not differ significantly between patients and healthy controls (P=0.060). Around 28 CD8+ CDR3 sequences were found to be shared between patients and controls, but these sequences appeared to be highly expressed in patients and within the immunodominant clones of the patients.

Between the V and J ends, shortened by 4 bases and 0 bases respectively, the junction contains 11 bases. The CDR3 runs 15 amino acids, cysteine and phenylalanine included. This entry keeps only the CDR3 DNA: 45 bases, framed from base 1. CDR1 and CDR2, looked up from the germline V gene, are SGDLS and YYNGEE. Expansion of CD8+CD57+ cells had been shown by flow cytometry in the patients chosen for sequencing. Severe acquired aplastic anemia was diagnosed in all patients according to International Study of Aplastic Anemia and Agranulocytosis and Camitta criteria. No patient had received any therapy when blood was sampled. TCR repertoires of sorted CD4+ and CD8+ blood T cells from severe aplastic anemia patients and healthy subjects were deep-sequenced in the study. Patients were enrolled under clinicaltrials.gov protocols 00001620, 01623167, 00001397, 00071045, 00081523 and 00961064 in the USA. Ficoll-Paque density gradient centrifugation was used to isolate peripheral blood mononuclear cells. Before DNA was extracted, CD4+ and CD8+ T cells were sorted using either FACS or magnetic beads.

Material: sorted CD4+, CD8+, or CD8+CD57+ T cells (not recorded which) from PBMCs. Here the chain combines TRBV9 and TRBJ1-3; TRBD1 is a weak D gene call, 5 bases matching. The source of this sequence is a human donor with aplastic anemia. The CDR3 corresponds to CASSTSGISGNTIYF. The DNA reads TGTGCCAGCAGCACGTCAGGGATCTCTGGAAACACCATATATTTT. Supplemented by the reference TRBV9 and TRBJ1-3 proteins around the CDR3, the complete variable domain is DSGVTQTPKHLITATGQRVTLRCSPRSGDLSVYWYQQSLDQGLQFLIQYYNGEERAKGNILERFSAQQFPDLHSELNLSSLELGDSALYFCASSTSGISGNTIYFGEGSWLTVV.